This entry lists 29 T cell receptor beta chains sequenced from one sample in a study of cytomegalovirus exposure and HLA in healthy donors. A multiplex PCR was run with 60 Vbeta primers and 13 Jbeta primers. Clones were read by immunoSEQ multiplex PCR, and TCRdb kept only the in-frame ones, dropping some. The table lists about 100,000 clones, 65% to 85% of them singletons. Specimen: PBMCs. These receptors originate from a woman between 35 and 50 years old in good health and CMV-seronegative.

The V gene is TRBV4-3, the J gene TRBJ2-7, with 9 bases lining up with TRBD1. This CDR3 has 16 amino acids. Germline V CDR1 and CDR2: LGHNA, YSLEER. V shed 0 bases and J 6 bases; nucleotides not matched to a gene: 9. Here the CDR3 reads CASSQDWETGGSEQYF. CDR3 in DNA: TGCGCCAGCAGCCAAGATTGGGAGACAGGGGGGTCCGAGCAGTACTTC.

The sample holds a few counts of this clone. The chain has TRBV27 and TRBJ2-1, with 13 bases that match TRBD2. From germline, CDR1 is MNHEY and CDR2 SMNVEV (reference sequence). The CDR3 loop spans 18 amino acids. J gave up 0 bases and V 3 bases, and 5 bases lay outside the gene matches. CDR3 sequence reads: CASSFTSGGVYSYNEQFF. The CDR3, as DNA: TGTGCCAGCAGTTTCACTAGCGGGGGGGTCTACTCCTACAATGAGCAGTTCTTC.

This clone appeared a few times. This chain connects TRBV7-2 to TRBJ2-5; 7 positions match TRBD2. This CDR3 has 18 amino acids. Germline V gives CDR1 SGHTA, CDR2 FQGNSA. J gave up 3 bases and V 5 bases, and 18 bases lay outside the gene matches. CDR3: CASSRRSGGGVLEETQYF. The CDR3 nucleotides are TGTGCCAGCAGCCGCCGGAGCGGCGGGGGAGTTTTAGAAGAGACCCAGTACTTC.

V is TRBV7-9 and J is TRBJ2-5; 8 bases map to TRBD1. V gave up 3 bases and J gave up 5 bases; unmatched junction bases: 14. Germline CDR1 is SEHNR and CDR2 is FQNEAQ (reference sequence). This CDR3 is built from 17 residues. CDR3 sequence: CASSFNQGAPLIETQYF. The CDR3 DNA sequence: TGTGCCAGCAGCTTCAACCAGGGGGCGCCTTTAATCGAGACCCAGTACTTC.

The rearrangement links TRBV5-1 to TRBJ2-2, with 7 bases matching TRBD2. With 4 bases clipped from V and 10 bases from J, the junction kept 16 bases outside the gene matches. This CDR3 is 16 amino acids long. CDR1 is SGHRS, CDR2 YFSETQ, per germline. For the CDR3, the DNA is TGCGCCAGCAGCCAGGGAGGGGTATGGGAAAGTGCGGAGCTGTTTTTT. As protein: CASSQGGVWESAELFF.

This CDR3 reads CASTGTGAETQYF. CDR3 DNA sequence: TGTGCCAGCACCGGGACTGGGGCGGAGACCCAGTACTTC. This chain links TRBV9 with TRBJ2-5, with D maybe TRBD2 (6 bases). The CDR3 loop spans 13 amino acids. V gave up 6 bases and J gave up 5 bases, with 14 bases separating them. Germline CDR1 and CDR2: SGDLS and YYNGEE.

On this clone: Other DNA sequences within the sample encode an identical CDR3. V and J are TRBV4-3 and TRBJ1-6; tentatively, D is TRBD1 (6 bases). CDR3 length: 16 residues. V gave up 0 bases and J gave up 10 bases, with 16 bases separating them. Germline CDR1 and CDR2: LGHNA and YSLEER. The CDR3 is CASSQEVGGLESPLHF. The CDR3 DNA is TGCGCCAGCAGCCAAGAAGTCGGGGGGCTGGAGTCACCCCTCCACTTT.

V usage is TRBV5-1 and J usage is TRBJ2-7; D possibly corresponds to TRBD2 (7 bases). The CDR3 is 14 residues long. Germline assignment: CDR1 SGHRS and CDR2 YFSETQ. V lost 3 bases, J lost 5 bases, and 15 bases lay in between. CDR3 nucleotides: TGCGCCAGCAGCTGGGGACCGGGGGGCAACGAGCAGTACTTC. It yields the protein CASSWGPGGNEQYF.

The CDR3 here is CASSIIPGQADYEQYF. The CDR3, as DNA: TGTGCCAGTAGTATAATCCCCGGACAGGCGGACTACGAGCAGTACTTC. The J gene is TRBJ2-7, the V gene TRBV19; TRBD1 agrees at 7 bases. The junction had 10 bases not matched to a gene; V was cut back by 2 bases and J by 3 bases. The CDR3 loop spans 16 amino acids. CDR1 LNHDA and CDR2 SQIVND come from the germline V gene (reference sequence).

This clone was seen a single time. The rearrangement links TRBV11-1 to TRBJ2-3; 10 bases are a match to TRBD2. Germline V gene lookup returns CDR1 SGHAT and CDR2 FQDESV (reference sequence). The V and J ends lost 5 bases and 3 bases, in that order; junction bases with no gene match: 5. This CDR3 is 15 amino acids long. The CDR3 protein is CASSLGLAATDTQYF. CDR3 sequence (DNA): TGTGCCAGCAGCCTTGGACTAGCGGCAACAGATACGCAGTATTTT. Complete variable domain (other parts from reference TRBV11-1 and TRBJ2-3): EAEVAQSPRYKITEKSQAVAFWCDPISGHATLYWYRQILGQGPELLVQFQDESVVDDSQLPKDRFSAERLKGVDSTLKIQPAELGDSAMYLCASSLGLAATDTQYFGPGTRLTVL.

For this clone: This CDR3 is also generated by other DNA sequences in the sample. The chain employs TRBV2 and TRBJ2-5; 9 bases match TRBD2. Per germline, CDR1 SNHLY and CDR2 FYNNEI. V gave up 4 bases and J gave up 1 base; unmatched junction bases: 7. The CDR3 totals 16 residues. For the CDR3, the DNA is TGTGCCAGCAGTGGGGCCGGCGGGAGGGTCCAAGAGACCCAGTACTTC. It is translated as CASSGAGGRVQETQYF.

The rearrangement joins TRBV5-5 to TRBJ1-5, with D uncertain. Trimming pared 0 bases from V and 7 bases from J, leaving 8 bases between. Germline V gene sequence: CDR1 SGHKS, CDR2 YYEKEE (reference sequence). The CDR3 is 13 residues long. The CDR3 region has the DNA TGTGCCAGCAGCTTGGCTCGGGAGCAGCCCCAGCATTTT. Translating gives CASSLAREQPQHF.

The chain couples TRBV4-1 to TRBJ1-6, with TRBD1 identical over 9 bases. CDR1 MGHRA and CDR2 YSYEKL come from the germline V gene. CDR3 length equals 15 residues. V lost 5 bases to trimming and J lost 8 bases; unmatched junction nucleotides: 7. The CDR3 region has the DNA TGCGCCAGCAGCGATAACCGGGACAGGGATTCACCCCTCCACTTT. Protein product: CASSDNRDRDSPLHF.

The chain employs TRBV6-5 and TRBJ1-1; 10 bases line up with TRBD1. This CDR3 spans 15 amino acids. The J segment lost 5 bases and the V segment lost 4 bases, leaving 7 bases of the junction unmatched. Germline V gives CDR1 MNHEY, CDR2 SVGAGI. CDR3 amino acids: CASSWDPGQGTEAFF. The CDR3 DNA follows: TGTGCCAGCAGTTGGGATCCGGGACAGGGGACTGAAGCTTTCTTT.

The chain joins TRBV6-5 to TRBJ2-7; 7 bases match TRBD1. The junction had 13 bases not matched to a gene; V was cut back by 4 bases and J by 4 bases. This CDR3 is 16 amino acids long. Looked up from germline, CDR1 is MNHEY and CDR2 is SVGAGI. CDR3 sequence (DNA): TGTGCCAGCAGTTCGTACCAACAGGGGAACAATTACGAGCAGTACTTC. As protein: CASSSYQQGNNYEQYF.

V usage is TRBV10-3 and J usage is TRBJ2-5; TRBD2 matches at 13 bases. The DNA end lines up better with TRBJ2-7; the J call may be wrong. This CDR3 contains 17 residues. Germline values: CDR1 ENHRY, CDR2 SYGVKD. For the CDR3, the DNA is TGTGCCATCAGTGAAACCTGGACTAGCGGGAGCTACTACGAGCAGTACTTC. Its translation: CAISETWTSGSYYEQYF.

The chain uses TRBV7-9 and TRBJ2-1; possible D gene TRBD2, 6 bases. The CDR3 length is 13 residues. CDR1 and CDR2 from the germline V gene are SEHNR and FQNEAQ (reference sequence). The CDR3 DNA is TGTTCCATCCCGGGACTTGCCTACAATGAGCAGTTCTTC. It yields the protein CSIPGLAYNEQFF.

This clone was detected only a few times. V and J are TRBV4-3 and TRBJ2-3; D gene ambiguous. Trimming cost V 3 bases and J 1 base, with 14 bases left between them. The CDR3 consists of 16 residues. Germline-derived CDR1 and CDR2 are LGHNA and YSLEER. CDR3 sequence reads: CASSQTTGAGTDTQYF. DNA of the CDR3: TGCGCCAGCAGCCAGACCACCGGCGCGGGCACAGATACGCAGTATTTT.

The chain uses TRBV29-1 and TRBJ2-1; 7 bases are shared with TRBD1. CDR1 SQVTM and CDR2 ANQGSEA come from the germline V gene. This CDR3 has 12 residues. V gave up 4 bases and J gave up 10 bases; unmatched junction bases: 7. The CDR3 bases are TGCAGCGTTGGGAAAGGGGGCTTCGAGCAGTTCTTC. As protein: CSVGKGGFEQFF.

The chain combines TRBV2 with TRBJ2-6; 7 bases align to TRBD2. The CDR3 runs to 17 residues. V dropped 3 bases and J dropped 2; count of bases not matched to a gene: 7. The germline V gene encodes CDR1 SNHLY and CDR2 FYNNEI. This chain's CDR3 is CASSESGNLPGANVLTF. The CDR3 nucleotides read TGTGCCAGCAGTGAGAGCGGGAACTTGCCTGGGGCCAACGTCCTGACTTTC. Full variable domain (missing parts from reference TRBV2 and TRBJ2-6): EPEVTQTPSHQVTQMGQEVILRCVPISNHLYFYWYRQILGQKVEFLVSFYNNEISEKSEIFDDQFSVERPDGSNFTLKIRSTKLEDSAMYFCASSESGNLPGANVLTFGAGSRLTVL.

The genes are TRBV28 and TRBJ1-2; D is undetermined. Germline V gene lookup returns CDR1 MDHEN and CDR2 SYDVKM. CDR3 size: 12 residues. The V end was cut by 4 bases, the J end by 8 bases, with 11 bases between. CDR3 region: CASSSNFGGYTF. CDR3 nucleotide sequence: TGTGCCAGCAGTTCAAATTTCGGGGGCTACACCTTC.

This sequence joins TRBV5-1 and TRBJ2-1; a weak D match, TRBD2 (7 bases). The ends were cut back, 4 bases at V and 7 bases at J, with 21 bases in the middle. Germline V gene lookup returns CDR1 SGHRS and CDR2 YFSETQ. The CDR3 loop spans 16 amino acids. The CDR3 DNA follows: TGCGCCAGCAGCCCCCTTGGGGGGGCGCCCAGAAATGAGCAGTTCTTC. Translation: CASSPLGGAPRNEQFF.

The chain recombines TRBV4-3 with TRBJ2-2; 9 positions agree with TRBD1. The germline V gene encodes CDR1 LGHNA and CDR2 YSLEER. CDR3 size: 18 residues. Trimming took 2 bases from V and 4 from J; bases not matched to a gene: 11. The CDR3 nucleotides are TGCGCCAGCAGCCAAACCGCGACTGTACAGGGGGCCACCGGGGAGCTGTTTTTT. It translates to CASSQTATVQGATGELFF.

The J gene is TRBJ2-1, the V gene TRBV19; weak D call: TRBD2 (5 bases). CDR1 and CDR2 (germline): LNHDA, SQIVND (reference sequence). CDR3 size: 16 residues. The germline V and J ends were trimmed by 0 bases and 0 bases, with 9 bases remaining between them. CDR3 nucleotides: TGTGCCAGTAGTATAGAAGCGGCGAGCTCCTACAATGAGCAGTTCTTC. Residues: CASSIEAASSYNEQFF.

The V gene is TRBV11-1, the J gene TRBJ1-6; no firm D call. From germline, CDR1 is SGHAT and CDR2 FQDESV (reference sequence). The CDR3 spans 12 residues. V was trimmed by 1 base and J by 10 bases, leaving 5 bases between them. The CDR3 sequence: CASSLDGSPLHF. The CDR3 nucleotides are TGTGCCAGCAGCTTAGATGGCTCACCCCTCCACTTT.

The V and J genes are TRBV10-3 and TRBJ1-4, with 9 nucleotides matching TRBD1. Trimming at V came to 2 bases and at J to 8 bases, leaving 6 bases not matched to a gene. Germline CDR1 and CDR2: ENHRY and SYGVKD. The CDR3 contains 15 residues. For the CDR3, the DNA is TGTGCCATCAGTGAGCCGGACAGGGGAGACGAAAAACTGTTTTTT. It codes for CAISEPDRGDEKLFF.

This chain connects TRBV7-9 to TRBJ1-1, with D maybe TRBD1 (6 bases). CDR3 length: 17 residues. V shed 2 bases and J shed 0 bases, with 16 bases lying between them. CDR1 and CDR2 from the germline V gene are SEHNR and FQNEAQ (reference sequence). The DNA for the CDR3 is TGTGCCAGCAGCTTAACGTTCGGGGGGCCCATGAACACTGAAGCTTTCTTT. It codes for CASSLTFGGPMNTEAFF.

The CDR3 loop is CASTGVSTDTQYF. The DNA for the CDR3 is TGTGCCAGCACCGGGGTTAGCACAGATACGCAGTATTTT. The rearrangement joins TRBV27 to TRBJ2-3; a weak D match, TRBD2 (5 bases). The CDR3 is 13 amino acids. The V gene's germline CDR1 is MNHEY and CDR2 SMNVEV (reference sequence). Between the trimmed V and J ends, which lost 7 bases and 0 bases, there was a span of 8 bases.

The rearrangement joins TRBV11-1 to TRBJ2-5; tentatively, D is TRBD1 (6 bases). Trimming pared 2 bases from V and 5 bases from J, leaving 12 bases between. Germline loops: CDR1 SGHAT, CDR2 FQDESV (reference sequence). The CDR3 length is 14 residues. The CDR3 region has the DNA TGTGCCAGCAGCTTAAAACAAGGACAGGAGACCCAGTACTTC. Amino acids: CASSLKQGQETQYF.